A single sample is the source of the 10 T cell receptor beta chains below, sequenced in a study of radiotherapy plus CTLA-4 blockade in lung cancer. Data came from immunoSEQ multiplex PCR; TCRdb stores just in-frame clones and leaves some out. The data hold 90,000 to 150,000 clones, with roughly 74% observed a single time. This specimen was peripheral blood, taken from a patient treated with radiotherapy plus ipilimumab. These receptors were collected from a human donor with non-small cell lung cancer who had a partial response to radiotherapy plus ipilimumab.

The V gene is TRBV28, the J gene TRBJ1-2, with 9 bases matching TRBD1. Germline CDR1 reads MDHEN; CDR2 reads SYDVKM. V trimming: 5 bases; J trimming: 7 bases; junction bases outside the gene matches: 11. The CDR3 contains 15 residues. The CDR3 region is CASSPGQGTRVGYTF. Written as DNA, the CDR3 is TGTGCCAGCAGTCCTGGACAGGGGACAAGGGTTGGCTACACCTTC.

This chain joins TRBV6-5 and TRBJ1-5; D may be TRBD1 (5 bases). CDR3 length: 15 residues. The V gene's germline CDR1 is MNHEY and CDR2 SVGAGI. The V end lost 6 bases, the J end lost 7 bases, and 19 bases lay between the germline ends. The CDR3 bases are TGTGCCAGCAGCCGGACAAGGGAGGATACGCAGCCCCAGCATTTT. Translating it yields CASSRTREDTQPQHF.

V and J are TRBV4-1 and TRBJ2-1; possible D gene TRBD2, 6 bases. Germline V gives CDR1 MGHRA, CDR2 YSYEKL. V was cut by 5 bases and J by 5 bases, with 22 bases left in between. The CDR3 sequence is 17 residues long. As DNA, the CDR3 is TGCGCCAGCAGCTACGACACACTAGCTGCGGGCCACAATGAGCAGTTCTTC. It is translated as CASSYDTLAAGHNEQFF.

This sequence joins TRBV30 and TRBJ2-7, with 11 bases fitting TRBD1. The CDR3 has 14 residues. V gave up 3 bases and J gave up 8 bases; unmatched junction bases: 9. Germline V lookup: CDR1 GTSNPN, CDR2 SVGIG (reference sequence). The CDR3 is CAWRTSGTGGKQYF. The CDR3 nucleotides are TGTGCCTGGAGGACCAGCGGGACAGGGGGTAAGCAGTACTTC.

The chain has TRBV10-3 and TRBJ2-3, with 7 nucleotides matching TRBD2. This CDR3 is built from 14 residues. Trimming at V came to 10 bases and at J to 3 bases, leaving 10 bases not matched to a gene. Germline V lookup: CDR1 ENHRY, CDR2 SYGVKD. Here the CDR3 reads CATGLAGETDTQYF. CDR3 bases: TGTGCCACCGGCCTTGCGGGAGAAACAGATACGCAGTATTTT.

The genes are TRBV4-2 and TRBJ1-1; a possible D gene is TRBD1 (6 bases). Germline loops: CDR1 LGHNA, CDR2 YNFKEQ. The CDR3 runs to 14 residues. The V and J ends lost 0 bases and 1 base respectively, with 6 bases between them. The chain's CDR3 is CASSQETGNTEAFF. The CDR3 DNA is TGTGCCAGCAGCCAAGAGACAGGGAACACTGAAGCTTTCTTT.

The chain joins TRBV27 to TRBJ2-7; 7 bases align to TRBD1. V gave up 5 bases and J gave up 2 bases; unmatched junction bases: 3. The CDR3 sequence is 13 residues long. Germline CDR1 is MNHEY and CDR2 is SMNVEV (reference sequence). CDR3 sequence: CASSRGQTYEQYV. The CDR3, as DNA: TGTGCCAGCAGTCGGGGACAGACCTACGAGCAGTACGTC.

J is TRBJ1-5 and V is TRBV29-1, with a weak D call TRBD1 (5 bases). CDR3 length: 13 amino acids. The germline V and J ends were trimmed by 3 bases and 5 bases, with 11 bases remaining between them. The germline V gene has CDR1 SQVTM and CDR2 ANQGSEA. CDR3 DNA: TGCAGCGTTGATACGGGGGGTGATCAGCCCCAGCATTTT. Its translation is CSVDTGGDQPQHF.

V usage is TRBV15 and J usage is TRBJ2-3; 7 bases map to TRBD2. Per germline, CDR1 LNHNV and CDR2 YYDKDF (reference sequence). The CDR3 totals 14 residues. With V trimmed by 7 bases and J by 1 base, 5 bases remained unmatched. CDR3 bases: TGTGCCACCATGACGGGAGGTCGCACAGATACGCAGTATTTT. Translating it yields CATMTGGRTDTQYF.

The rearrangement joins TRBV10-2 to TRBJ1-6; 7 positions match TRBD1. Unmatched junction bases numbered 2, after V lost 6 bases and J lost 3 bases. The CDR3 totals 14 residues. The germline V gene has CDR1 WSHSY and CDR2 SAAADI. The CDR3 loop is CASRNRGYNSPLHF. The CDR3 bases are TGCGCCAGCAGGAACAGGGGCTATAATTCACCCCTCCACTTT.